This record concerns one TCR beta chain sequence. The antigen remains undetermined. This specimen comes from a study of OX40 agonist ivuxolimab in advanced cancers. Background on the study: Across the patients, intravenous ivuxolimab was delivered every 2 weeks at 0.01 to 10 mg/kg. Patients assigned to dose escalation were diagnosed with hepatocellular carcinoma, melanoma, renal cell or head and neck cancer.

Study conclusions and caveats: In a subset of nonresponders, normalized T-cell clonal expansion was also low.

Measured with immunoSEQ multiplex PCR; TCRdb has only the in-frame clones, and not every one. The table records tens of thousands of clones, about 94% of them present only once. The CDR3 contains 14 residues. V lost 4 bases to trimming and J lost 5 bases, with 13 bases between them. Germline CDR1 is SGHDN and CDR2 is FVKESK. The receptor was derived from an adult with an advanced solid tumor such as melanoma, head and neck, liver or kidney cancer. This chain joins TRBV14 and TRBJ2-3; TRBD2 is a possible D gene (5 bases). The specimen was CD4+ or CD8+ T cells sorted from blood, collected in a trial of the OX40 agonist ivuxolimab. CDR3 coding DNA: TGTGCCAGCAGCCCAACCACGGGGAGAGATACGCAGTATTTT. The encoded protein is CASSPTTGRDTQYF.